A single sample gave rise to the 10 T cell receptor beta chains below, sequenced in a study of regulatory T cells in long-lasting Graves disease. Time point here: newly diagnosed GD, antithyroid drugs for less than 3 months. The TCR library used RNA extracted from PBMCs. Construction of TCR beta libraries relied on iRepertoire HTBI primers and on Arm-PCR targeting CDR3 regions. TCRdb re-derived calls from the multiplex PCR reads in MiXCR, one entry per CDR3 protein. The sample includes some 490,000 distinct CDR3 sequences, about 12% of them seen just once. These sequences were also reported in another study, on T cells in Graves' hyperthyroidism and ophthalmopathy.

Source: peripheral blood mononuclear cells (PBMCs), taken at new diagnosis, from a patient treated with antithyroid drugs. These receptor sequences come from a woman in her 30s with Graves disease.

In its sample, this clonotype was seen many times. The CDR3 bases are TGTGCCAGCAGCCGCTCGACAGGGGGCTCCTACAATGAGCAGTTCTTC. As protein: CASSRSTGGSYNEQFF. The genes are TRBV11-2 and TRBJ2-1, with 9 nucleotides matching TRBD1. Trimming removed 5 bases from V and 0 bases from J; junction bases left unmatched: 5. From germline, CDR1 is SGHAT and CDR2 FQNNGV. CDR3 length: 16 amino acids. Full variable domain (remainder filled in from reference TRBV11-2 and TRBJ2-1): EAGVAQSPRYKIIEKRQSVAFWCNPISGHATLYWYQQILGQGPKLLIQFQNNGVVDDSQLPKDRFSAERLKGVDSTLKIQPAKLEDSAVYLCASSRSTGGSYNEQFFGPGTRLTVL.

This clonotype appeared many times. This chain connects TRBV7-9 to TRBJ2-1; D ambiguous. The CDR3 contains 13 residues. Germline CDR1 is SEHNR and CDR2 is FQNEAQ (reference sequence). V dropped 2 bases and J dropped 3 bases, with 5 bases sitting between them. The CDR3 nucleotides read TGTGCCAGCAGCTTAATGAGCTACAATGAGCAGTTCTTC. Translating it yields CASSLMSYNEQFF.

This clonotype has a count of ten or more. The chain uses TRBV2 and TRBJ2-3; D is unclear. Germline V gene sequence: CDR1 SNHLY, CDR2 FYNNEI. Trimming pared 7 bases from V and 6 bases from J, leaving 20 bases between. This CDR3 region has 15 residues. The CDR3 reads CASNFLSRVTDTQYF. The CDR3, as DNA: TGTGCCAGCAACTTCCTTTCCCGGGTCACGGATACGCAGTATTTT. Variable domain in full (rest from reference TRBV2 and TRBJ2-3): EPEVTQTPSHQVTQMGQEVILRCVPISNHLYFYWYRQILGQKVEFLVSFYNNEISEKSEIFDDQFSVERPDGSNFTLKIRSTKLEDSAMYFCASNFLSRVTDTQYFGPGTRLTVL.

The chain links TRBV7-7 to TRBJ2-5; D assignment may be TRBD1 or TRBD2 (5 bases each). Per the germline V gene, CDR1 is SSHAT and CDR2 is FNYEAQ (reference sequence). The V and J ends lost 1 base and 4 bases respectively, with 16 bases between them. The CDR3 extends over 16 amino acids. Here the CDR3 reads CASSLGVSRGVETQYF. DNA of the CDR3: TGTGCCAGCAGCTTAGGGGTCTCGAGAGGGGTAGAGACCCAGTACTTC. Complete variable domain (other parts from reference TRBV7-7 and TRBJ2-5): GAGVSQSPRYKVTKRGQDVTLRCDPISSHATLYWYQQALGQGPEFLTYFNYEAQPDKSGLPSDRFSAERPEGSISTLTIQRTEQRDSAMYRCASSLGVSRGVETQYFGPGTRLLVL.

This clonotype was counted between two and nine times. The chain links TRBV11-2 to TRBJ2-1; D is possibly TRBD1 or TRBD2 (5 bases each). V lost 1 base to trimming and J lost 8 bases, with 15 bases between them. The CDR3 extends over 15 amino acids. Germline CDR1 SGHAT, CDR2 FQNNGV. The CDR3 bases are TGTGCCAGCAGCTTAGCTTGGGGGAGTAAGGATGAGCAGTTCTTC. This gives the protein CASSLAWGSKDEQFF.

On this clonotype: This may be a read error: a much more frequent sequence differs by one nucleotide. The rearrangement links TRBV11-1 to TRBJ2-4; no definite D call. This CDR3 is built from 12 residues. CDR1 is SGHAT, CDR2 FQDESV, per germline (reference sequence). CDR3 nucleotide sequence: TGTGCCAGCAGCCCAGGAACCAACATTCACTACTTC. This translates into CASSPGTNIHYF.

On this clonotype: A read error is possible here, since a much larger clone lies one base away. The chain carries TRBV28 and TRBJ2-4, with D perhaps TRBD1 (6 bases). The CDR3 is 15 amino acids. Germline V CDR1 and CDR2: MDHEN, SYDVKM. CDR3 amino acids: CASSPIGSRGNKRFF. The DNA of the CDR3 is TGTGCCAGCAGTCCTATAGGGTCTAGGGGGAACAAGCGGTTCTTC.

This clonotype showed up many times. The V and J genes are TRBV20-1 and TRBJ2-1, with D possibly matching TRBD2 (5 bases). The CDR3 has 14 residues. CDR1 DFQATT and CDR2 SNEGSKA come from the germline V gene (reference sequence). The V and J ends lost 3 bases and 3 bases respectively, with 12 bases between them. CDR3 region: CSASRIAGYNEQFF. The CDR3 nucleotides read TGCAGTGCTAGTAGGATTGCGGGCTACAATGAGCAGTTCTTC.

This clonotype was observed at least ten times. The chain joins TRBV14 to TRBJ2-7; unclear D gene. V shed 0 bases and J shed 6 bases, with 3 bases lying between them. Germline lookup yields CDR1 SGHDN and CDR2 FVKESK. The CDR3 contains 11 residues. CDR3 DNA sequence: TGTGCCAGCAGCCAAGAGGGCGAGCAGTACTTC. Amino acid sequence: CASSQEGEQYF. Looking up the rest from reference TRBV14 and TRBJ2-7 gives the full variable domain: EAGVTQFPSHSVIEKGQTVTLRCDPISGHDNLYWYRRVMGKEIKFLLHFVKESKQDESGMPNNRFLAERTGGTYSTLKVQPAELEDSGVYFCASSQEGEQYFGPGTRLTVT.

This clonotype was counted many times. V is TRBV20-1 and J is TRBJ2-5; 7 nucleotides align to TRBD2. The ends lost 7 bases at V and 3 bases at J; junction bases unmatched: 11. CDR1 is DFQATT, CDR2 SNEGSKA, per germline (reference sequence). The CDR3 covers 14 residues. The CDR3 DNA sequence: TGCAGTGAGGGAGGCCTAGCGGCAAAAGAGACCCAGTACTTC. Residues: CSEGGLAAKETQYF.